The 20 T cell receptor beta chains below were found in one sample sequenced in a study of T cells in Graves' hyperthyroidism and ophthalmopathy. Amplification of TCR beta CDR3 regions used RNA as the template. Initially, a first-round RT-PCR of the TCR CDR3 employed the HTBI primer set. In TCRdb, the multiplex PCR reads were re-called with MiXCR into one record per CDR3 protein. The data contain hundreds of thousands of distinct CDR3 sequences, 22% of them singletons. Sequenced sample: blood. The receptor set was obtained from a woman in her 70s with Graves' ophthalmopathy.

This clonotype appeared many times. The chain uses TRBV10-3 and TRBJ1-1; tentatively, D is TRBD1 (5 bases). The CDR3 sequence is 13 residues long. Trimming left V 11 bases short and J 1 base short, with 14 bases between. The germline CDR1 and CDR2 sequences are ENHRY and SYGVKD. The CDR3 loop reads CASSGGSNTEAFF. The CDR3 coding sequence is TGTGCCTCCTCCGGGGGATCGAACACTGAAGCTTTCTTT.

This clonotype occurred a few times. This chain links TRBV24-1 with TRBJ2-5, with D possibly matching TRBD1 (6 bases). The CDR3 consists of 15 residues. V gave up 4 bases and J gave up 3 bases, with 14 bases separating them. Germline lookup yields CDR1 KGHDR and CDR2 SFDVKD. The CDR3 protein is CATSESGTPKETQYF. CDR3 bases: TGTGCCACCAGTGAGTCCGGGACACCAAAAGAGACCCAGTACTTC.

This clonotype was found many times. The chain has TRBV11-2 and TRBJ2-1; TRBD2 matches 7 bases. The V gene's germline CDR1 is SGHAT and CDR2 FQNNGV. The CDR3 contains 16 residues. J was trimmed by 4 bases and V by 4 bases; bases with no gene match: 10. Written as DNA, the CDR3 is TGTGCCAGCAGCTACCGCGGGAGCGTGGGGTACAATGAGCAGTTCTTC. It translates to CASSYRGSVGYNEQFF.

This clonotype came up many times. CDR3 nucleotide sequence: TGTGCCAGTAGACGGGACGTCGGCACAGATACGCAGTATTTT. This translates into CASRRDVGTDTQYF. The gene calls are TRBV19 and TRBJ2-3; either TRBD1 or TRBD2 may fit D (5 bases each). The ends were cut back, 6 bases at V and 1 base at J, with 11 bases in the middle. The CDR3 runs to 14 residues. Per the germline V gene, CDR1 is LNHDA and CDR2 is SQIVND (reference sequence).

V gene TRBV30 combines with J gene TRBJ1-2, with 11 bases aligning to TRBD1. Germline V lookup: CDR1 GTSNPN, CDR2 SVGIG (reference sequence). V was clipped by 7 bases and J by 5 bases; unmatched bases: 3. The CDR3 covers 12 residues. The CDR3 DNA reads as TGTGCCTCGGGACAGGGGGAATATGGCTACACCTTC. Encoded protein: CASGQGEYGYTF.

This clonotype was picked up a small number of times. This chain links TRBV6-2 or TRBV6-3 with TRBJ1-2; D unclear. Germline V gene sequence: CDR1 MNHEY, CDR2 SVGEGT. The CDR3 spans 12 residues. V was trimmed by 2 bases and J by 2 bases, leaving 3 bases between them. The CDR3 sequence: CASSYVNYGYTF. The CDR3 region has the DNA TGTGCCAGCAGTTACGTAAACTATGGCTACACCTTC.

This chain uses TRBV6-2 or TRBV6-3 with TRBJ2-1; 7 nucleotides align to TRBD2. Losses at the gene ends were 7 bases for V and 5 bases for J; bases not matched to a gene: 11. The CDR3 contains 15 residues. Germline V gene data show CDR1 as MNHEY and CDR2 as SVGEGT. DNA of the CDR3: TGTGCCAGCATCGCACCGGGACTACGGAACAATGAGCAGTTCTTC. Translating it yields CASIAPGLRNNEQFF.

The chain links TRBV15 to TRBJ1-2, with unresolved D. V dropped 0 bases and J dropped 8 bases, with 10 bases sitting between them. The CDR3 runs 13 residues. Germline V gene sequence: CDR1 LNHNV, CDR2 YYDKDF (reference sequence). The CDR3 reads CATSRDDRGGYTF. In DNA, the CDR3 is TGTGCCACCAGCAGAGATGATCGAGGGGGCTACACCTTC.

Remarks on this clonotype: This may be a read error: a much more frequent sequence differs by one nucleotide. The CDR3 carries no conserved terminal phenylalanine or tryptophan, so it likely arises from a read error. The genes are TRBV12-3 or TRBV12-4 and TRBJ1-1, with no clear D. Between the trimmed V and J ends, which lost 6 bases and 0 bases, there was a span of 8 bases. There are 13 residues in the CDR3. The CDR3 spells CASRSGVNTEAFL. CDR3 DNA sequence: TGTGCCAGCAGGTCGGGAGTGAACACTGAAGCTTTCCTT.

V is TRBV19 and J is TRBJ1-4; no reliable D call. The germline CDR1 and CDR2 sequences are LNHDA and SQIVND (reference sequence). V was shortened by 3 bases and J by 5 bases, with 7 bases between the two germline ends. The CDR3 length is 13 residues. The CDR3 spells CASSIATNEKLFF. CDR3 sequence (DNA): TGTGCCAGTAGTATCGCGACGAATGAAAAACTGTTTTTT.

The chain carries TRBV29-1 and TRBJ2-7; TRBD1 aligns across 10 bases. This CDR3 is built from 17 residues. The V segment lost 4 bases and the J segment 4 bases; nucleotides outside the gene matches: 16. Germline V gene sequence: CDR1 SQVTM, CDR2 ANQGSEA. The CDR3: CSVVRDRGIHTGYEQYF. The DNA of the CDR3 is TGCAGCGTTGTACGGGACAGGGGCATACATACCGGGTACGAGCAGTACTTC.

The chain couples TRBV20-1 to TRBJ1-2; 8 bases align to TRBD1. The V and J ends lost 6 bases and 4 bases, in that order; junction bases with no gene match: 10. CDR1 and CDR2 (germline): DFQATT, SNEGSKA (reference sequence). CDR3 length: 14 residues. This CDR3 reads CSAGRPGGTYGYTF. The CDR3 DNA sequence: TGCAGTGCCGGGCGTCCAGGGGGCACCTATGGCTACACCTTC.

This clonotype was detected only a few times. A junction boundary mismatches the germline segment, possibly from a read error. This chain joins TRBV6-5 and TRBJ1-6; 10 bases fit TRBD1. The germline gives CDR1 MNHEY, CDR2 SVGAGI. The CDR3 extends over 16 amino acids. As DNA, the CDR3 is TGTGTCAGCAGCTCCGGACAGGGGGGATATAATTCACCCCTCCACTTT. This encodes CVSSSGQGGYNSPLHF.

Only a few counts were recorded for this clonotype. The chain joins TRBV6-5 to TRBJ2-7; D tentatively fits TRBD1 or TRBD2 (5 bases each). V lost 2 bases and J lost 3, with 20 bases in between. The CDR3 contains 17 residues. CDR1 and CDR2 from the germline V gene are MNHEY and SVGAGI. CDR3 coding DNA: TGTGCCAGCAGTTACCCCCCGGGACCTAAAAACTACTACGAGCAGTACTTC. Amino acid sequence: CASSYPPGPKNYYEQYF.

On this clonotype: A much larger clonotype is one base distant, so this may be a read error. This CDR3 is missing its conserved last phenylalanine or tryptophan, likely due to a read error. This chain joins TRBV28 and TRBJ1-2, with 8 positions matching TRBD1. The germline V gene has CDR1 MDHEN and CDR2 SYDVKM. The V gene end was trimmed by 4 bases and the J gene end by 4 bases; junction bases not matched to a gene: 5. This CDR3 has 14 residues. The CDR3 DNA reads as TGTGCCAGCAGTTCGGGACAGGCCAGCTATGGCTACACCGTC. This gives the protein CASSSGQASYGYTV.

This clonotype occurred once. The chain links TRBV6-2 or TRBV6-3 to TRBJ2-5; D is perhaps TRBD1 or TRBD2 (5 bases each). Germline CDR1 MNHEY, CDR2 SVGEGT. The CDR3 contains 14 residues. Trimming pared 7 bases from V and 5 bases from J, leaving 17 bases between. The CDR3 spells CASTGTGLGETQYF. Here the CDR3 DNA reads TGTGCCAGCACCGGGACCGGCTTGGGGGAGACCCAGTACTTC.

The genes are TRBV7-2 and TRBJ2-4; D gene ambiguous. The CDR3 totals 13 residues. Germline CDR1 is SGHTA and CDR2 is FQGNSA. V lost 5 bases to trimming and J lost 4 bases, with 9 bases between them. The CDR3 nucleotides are TGTGCCAGCAGCCAGACTGATAAAAACATTCAGTACTTC. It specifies CASSQTDKNIQYF. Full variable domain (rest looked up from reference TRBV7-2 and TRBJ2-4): GAGVSQSPSNKVTEKGKDVELRCDPISGHTALYWYRQSLGQGLEFLIYFQGNSAPDKSGLPSDRFSAERTGGSVSTLTIQRTQQEDSAVYLCASSQTDKNIQYFGAGTRLSVL.

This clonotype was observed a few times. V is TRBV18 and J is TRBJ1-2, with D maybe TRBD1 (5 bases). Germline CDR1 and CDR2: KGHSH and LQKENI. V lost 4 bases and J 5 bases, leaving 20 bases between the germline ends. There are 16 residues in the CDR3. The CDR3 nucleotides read TGTGCCAGCTCACGCCTCCGGGACCCGGGGGGGTATGGCTACACCTTC. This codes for CASSRLRDPGGYGYTF.

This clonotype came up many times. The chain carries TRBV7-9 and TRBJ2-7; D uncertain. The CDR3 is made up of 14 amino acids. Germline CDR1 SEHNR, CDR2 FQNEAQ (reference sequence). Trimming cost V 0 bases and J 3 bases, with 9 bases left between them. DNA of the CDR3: TGTGCCAGCAGCTTAGCACTCGGGTACTACGAGCAGTACTTC. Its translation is CASSLALGYYEQYF.

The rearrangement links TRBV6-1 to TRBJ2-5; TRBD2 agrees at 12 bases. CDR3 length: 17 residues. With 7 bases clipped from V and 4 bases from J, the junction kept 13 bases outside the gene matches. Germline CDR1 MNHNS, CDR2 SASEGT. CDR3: CASTGTSGFKRGETQYF. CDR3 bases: TGTGCCAGCACGGGGACTAGCGGGTTTAAAAGGGGAGAGACCCAGTACTTC.